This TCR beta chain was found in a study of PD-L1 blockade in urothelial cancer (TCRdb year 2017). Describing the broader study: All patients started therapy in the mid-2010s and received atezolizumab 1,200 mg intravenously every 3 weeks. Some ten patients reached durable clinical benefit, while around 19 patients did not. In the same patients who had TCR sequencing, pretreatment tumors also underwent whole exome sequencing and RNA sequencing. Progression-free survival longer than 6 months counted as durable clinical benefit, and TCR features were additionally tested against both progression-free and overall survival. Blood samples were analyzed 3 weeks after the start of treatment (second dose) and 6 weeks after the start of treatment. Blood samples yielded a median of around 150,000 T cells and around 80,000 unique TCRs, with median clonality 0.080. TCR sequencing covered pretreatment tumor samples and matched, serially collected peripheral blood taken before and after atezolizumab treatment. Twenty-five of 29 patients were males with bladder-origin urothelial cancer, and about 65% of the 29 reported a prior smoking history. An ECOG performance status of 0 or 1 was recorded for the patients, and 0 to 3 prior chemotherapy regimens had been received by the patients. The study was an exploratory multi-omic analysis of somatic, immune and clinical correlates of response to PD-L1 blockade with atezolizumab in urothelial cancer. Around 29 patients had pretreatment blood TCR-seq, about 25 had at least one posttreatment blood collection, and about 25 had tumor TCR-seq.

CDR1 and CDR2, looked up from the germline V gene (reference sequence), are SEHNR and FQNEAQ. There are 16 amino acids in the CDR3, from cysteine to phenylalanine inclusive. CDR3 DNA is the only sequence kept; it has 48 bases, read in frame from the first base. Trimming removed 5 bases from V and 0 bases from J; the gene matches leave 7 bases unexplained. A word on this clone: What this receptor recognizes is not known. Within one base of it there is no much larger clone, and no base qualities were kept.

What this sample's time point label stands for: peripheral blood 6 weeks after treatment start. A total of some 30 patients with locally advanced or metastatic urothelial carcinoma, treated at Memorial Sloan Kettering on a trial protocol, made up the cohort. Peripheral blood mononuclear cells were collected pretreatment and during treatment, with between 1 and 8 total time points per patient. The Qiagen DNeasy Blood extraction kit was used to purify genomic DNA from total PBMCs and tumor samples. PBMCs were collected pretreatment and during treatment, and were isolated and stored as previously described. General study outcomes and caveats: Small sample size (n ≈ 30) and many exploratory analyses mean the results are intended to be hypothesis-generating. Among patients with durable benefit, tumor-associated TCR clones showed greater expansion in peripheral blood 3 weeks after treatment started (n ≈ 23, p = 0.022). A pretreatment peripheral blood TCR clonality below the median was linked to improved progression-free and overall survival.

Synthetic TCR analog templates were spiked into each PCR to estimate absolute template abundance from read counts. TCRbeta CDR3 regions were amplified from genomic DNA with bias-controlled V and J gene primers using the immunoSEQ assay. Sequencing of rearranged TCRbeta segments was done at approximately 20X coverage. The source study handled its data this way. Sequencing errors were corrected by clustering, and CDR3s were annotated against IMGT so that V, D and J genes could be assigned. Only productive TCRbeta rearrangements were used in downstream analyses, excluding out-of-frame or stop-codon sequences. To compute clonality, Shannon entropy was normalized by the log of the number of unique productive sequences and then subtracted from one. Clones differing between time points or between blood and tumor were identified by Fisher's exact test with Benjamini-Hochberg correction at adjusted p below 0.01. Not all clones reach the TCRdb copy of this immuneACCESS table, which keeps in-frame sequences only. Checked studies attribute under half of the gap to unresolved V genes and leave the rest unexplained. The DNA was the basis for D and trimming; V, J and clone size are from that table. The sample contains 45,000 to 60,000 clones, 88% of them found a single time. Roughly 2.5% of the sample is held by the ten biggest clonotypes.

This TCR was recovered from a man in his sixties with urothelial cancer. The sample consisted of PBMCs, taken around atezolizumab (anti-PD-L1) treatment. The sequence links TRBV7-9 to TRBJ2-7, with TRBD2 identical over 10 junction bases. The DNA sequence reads TGTGCCAGCAGCCCCCGAACTAGCGGGACCTCCTACGAGCAGTACTTC. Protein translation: CASSPRTSGTSYEQYF.